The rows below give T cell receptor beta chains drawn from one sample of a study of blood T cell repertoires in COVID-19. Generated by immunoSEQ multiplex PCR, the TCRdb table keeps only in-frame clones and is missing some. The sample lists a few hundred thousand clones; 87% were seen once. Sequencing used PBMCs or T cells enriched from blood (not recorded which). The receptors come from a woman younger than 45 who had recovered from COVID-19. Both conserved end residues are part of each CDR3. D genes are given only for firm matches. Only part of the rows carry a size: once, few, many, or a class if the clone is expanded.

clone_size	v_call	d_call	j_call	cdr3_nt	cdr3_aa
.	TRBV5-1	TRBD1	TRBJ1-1	TGCGCCAGCAGACATACAGGGGCGAACACTGAAGCTTTCTTT	CASRHTGANTEAFF
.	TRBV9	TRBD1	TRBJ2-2	TGTGCCAGCAGCGTCCTGGACAGGGCCACCGGGGAGCTGTTTTTT	CASSVLDRATGELFF
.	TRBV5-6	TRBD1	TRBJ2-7	TGTGCCAGCAGCCTTACCGGGACAGAGTCCTACGAGCAGTACTTC	CASSLTGTESYEQYF
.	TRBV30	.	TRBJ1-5	TGTGCCTGGAGTCACCACATCGCGGACAGTCGACAGCCCCAGCATTTT	CAWSHHIADSRQPQHF
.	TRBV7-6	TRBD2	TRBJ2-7	TGTGCCAGCAGCTTAGGAAGTAGCGGGGCTACCTACGAGCAGTACTTC	CASSLGSSGATYEQYF
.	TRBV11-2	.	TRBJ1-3	TGTGCCAGCAGCTTACTCGGTTTCTCTGGAAACACCATATATTTT	CASSLLGFSGNTIYF
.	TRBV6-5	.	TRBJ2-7	TGTGCCAGTACCGTAGCCCACGAGCAGTACTTC	CASTVAHEQYF
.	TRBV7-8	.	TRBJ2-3	TGTGCCAGCAGTTTTTACCGGGACACCCCACAGGTAGATACGCAGTATTTT	CASSFYRDTPQVDTQYF
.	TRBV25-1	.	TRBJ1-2	TGTGCCAGCAGTACCCAGGCGGGGGGGGATGGCTACACCTTC	CASSTQAGGDGYTF
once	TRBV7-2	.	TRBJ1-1	TGTGCCAGCAGCTTCCCCTGGGAGGGCCAGAACACTGAAGCTTTCTTT	CASSFPWEGQNTEAFF
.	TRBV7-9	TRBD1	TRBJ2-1	TGTGCCAGCAGCTTTTTTTCAGGGGGTCTAAATGAGCAGTTCTTC	CASSFFSGGLNEQFF
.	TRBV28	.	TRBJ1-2	TGTGCCAGCAGTACGGGGACACCGAGGCAGGGCTACACCTTC	CASSTGTPRQGYTF
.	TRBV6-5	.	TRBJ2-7	TGTGCCAGCATTCCCGACTTTTCCTACGAGCAGTACTTC	CASIPDFSYEQYF
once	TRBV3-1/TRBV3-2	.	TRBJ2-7	TGTGCCAGCAGCCAAGACCCTGGCCCCTACGAGCAGTACTTC	CASSQDPGPYEQYF
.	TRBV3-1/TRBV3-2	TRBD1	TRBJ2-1	TGTGCCAGCAGTCTTACAGGGGCCCTCTCCTACAATGAGCAGTTCTTC	CASSLTGALSYNEQFF
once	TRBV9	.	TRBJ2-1	TGTGCCAGCAGCGTAGAAGGAGGGGGCGGAAATGAGCAGTTCTTC	CASSVEGGGGNEQFF
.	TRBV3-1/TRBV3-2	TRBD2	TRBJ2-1	TGTGCCAGCAGCCAACGGACTAGCTCCTGGGGTGAGCAGTTCTTC	CASSQRTSSWGEQFF
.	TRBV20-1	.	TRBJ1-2	TGCAGTGCCGGGGAGACGTATGGCTACACCTTC	CSAGETYGYTF
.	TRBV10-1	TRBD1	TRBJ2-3	TGCGCCAGCAGTGAATTCCGGGACAGCACTAGCACAGATACGCAGTATTTT	CASSEFRDSTSTDTQYF
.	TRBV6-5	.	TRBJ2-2	TGTGCCAGCAGTTACGTCTTCCGGGGTATCGGGGGGGAGCTGTTTTTT	CASSYVFRGIGGELFF
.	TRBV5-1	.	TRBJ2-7	TGCGCCAGCAGCTTGCCCTATACAGAACCCCTCGAGCAGTACTTC	CASSLPYTEPLEQYF
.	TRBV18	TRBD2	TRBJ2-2	TGTGCCAGCTCACCACCGTTAGCCGGGACTACAAACACCGGGGAGCTGTTTTTT	CASSPPLAGTTNTGELFF
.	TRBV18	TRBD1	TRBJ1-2	TGTGCCAGCTCACCAGGGACAGCCAACTATGGCTACACCTTC	CASSPGTANYGYTF
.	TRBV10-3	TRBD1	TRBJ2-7	TGTGCCATCAGCCTGACAGGGAATGGCTACGAGCAGTACTTC	CAISLTGNGYEQYF
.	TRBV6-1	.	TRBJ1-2	TGTGCCAGCAGTGAAGGCTGGAGGGACTATGGCTACACCTTC	CASSEGWRDYGYTF
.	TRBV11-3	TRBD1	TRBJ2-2	TGTGCCAGCAGCTCATGGGACAGTGGGGGCACCGGGGAGCTGTTTTTT	CASSSWDSGGTGELFF
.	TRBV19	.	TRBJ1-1	TGTGCCAGTGGCCCGTTTGGGAACACTGAAGCTTTCTTT	CASGPFGNTEAFF
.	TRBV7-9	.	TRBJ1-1	TGTGCCAGCAGCTCCGCGGGGGAGAACACTGAAGCTTTCTTT	CASSSAGENTEAFF
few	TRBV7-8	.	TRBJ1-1	TGTGCCAGCAGCCCCTCCCGAGTCACTGAAGCTTTCTTT	CASSPSRVTEAFF
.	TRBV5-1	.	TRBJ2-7	TGCGCCAGCAGCTTGGCAGGGGACCGGGAGGACGAGCAGTACTTC	CASSLAGDREDEQYF
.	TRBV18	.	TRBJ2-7	TGTGCCAGCTCACCCCTGGGGGCAGGGGCAGGTCCCTACGAGCAGTACTTC	CASSPLGAGAGPYEQYF
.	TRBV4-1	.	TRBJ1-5	TGCGCCAGCAGCCAGGAAGCGGGGGCCGGGACCCAGCATTTT	CASSQEAGAGTQHF
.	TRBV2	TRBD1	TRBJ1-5	TGTGCCAGCAGTGCCTCTCAGGGGGCTAGCCAGCCCCAGCATTTT	CASSASQGASQPQHF
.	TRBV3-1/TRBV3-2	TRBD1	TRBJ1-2	TGTGCCAGCAGCCTATCGACAGGGGATGGCTACACCTTC	CASSLSTGDGYTF
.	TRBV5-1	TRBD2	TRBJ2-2	TGCGCCAGCCGACACTACCGGGGGGAAGACACCGGGGAGCTGTTTTTT	CASRHYRGEDTGELFF
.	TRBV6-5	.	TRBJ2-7	TGTGCCAGCAATGCCGGGACTCCCTCCGTGGAGCAGTACTTC	CASNAGTPSVEQYF
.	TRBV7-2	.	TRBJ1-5	TGTGCCAGCAGCTTAATTCCAGGGAAGGTGCCCCAGCATTTT	CASSLIPGKVPQHF
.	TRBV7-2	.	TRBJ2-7	TGTGCCAGCAGCATGGCCGTTTTAGGGGCTTACGAGCAGTACTTC	CASSMAVLGAYEQYF
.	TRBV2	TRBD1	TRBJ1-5	TGTGCCAGCAGTGAGGGGAAAGGACAGGATAGCAATCAGCCCCAGCATTTT	CASSEGKGQDSNQPQHF
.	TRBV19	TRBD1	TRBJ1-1	TGTGCCAGTACCGGGACAGGGAACACTGAAGCTTTCTTT	CASTGTGNTEAFF
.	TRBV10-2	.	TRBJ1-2	TGCGCCAGCAGTGGCGAGAGGAGCGGCTACACCTTC	CASSGERSGYTF
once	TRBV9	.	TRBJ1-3	TGTGCCAGCAGGCCTCCAGGGGCTCGTGGAAACACCATATATTTT	CASRPPGARGNTIYF
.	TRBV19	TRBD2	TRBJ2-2	TGTGCCAGTAGTCGCCGACTAGCGACTCCGAACACCGGGGAGCTGTTTTTT	CASSRRLATPNTGELFF
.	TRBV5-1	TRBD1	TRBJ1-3	TGCGCCAGCAGCTCCGGACAGGGCGAAAACACCATATATTTT	CASSSGQGENTIYF